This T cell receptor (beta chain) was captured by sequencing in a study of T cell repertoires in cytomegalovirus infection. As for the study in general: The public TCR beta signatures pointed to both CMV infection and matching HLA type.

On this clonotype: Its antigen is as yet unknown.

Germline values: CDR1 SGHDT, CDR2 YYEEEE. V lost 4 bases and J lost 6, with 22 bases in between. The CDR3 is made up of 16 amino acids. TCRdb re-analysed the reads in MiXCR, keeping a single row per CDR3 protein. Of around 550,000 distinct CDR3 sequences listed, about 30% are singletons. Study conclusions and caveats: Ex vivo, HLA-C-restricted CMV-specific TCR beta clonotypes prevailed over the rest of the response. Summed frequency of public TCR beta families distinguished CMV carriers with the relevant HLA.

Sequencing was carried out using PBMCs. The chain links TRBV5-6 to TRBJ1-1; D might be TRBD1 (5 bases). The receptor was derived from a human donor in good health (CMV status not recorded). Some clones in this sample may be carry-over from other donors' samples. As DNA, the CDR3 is TGTGCCAGCAGCCAACCCGGGACGAGGGCTCGACCTGAAGCTTTCTTT. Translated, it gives CASSQPGTRARPEAFF.